These 29 T cell receptor beta chains originate from one sample sequenced in a study of blood T cell repertoires in COVID-19. The repertoire was sequenced with immunoSEQ multiplex PCR; TCRdb's copy has only in-frame clones and lacks some. The data contain tens of thousands of clones, 87% of them singletons. The sequencing sample was made of peripheral blood. The receptor source for this set is a human donor in a cohort sampled during active COVID-19.

This sequence joins TRBV29-1 and TRBJ2-1; 7 positions agree with TRBD2. CDR3 size: 10 residues. With 8 bases clipped from V and 9 bases from J, the junction kept 4 bases outside the gene matches. In germline, CDR1 is SQVTM, CDR2 ANQGSEA. For the CDR3, the DNA is TGCAGCCTGGGGGAGGGTGAGCAGTTCTTC. Protein sequence: CSLGEGEQFF.

J is TRBJ1-6 and V is TRBV30; TRBD1 agrees at 9 bases. CDR1 and CDR2 from the germline V gene are GTSNPN and SVGIG (reference sequence). The ends lost 3 bases at V and 12 bases at J; junction bases unmatched: 18. The CDR3 consists of 17 residues. The CDR3 sequence is CAWSGGTGLREGKPLHF. The CDR3 DNA is TGTGCCTGGAGCGGCGGGACAGGGCTCCGGGAAGGAAAACCCCTCCACTTT.

The genes are TRBV3-1 (or the pseudogene TRBV3-2) and TRBJ1-5; D not certain. Germline CDR1 LGHDT, CDR2 YNNKEL (reference sequence). V gave up 4 bases and J gave up 6 bases, with 10 bases separating them. This CDR3 spans 13 amino acids. The CDR3: CASSLGEVQPQHF. The CDR3 nucleotides read TGTGCCAGCAGCCTCGGGGAGGTTCAGCCCCAGCATTTT.

This rearrangement joins TRBV19 to TRBJ2-7, with TRBD1 matching over 8 bases. This CDR3 spans 17 amino acids. Germline CDR1 is LNHDA and CDR2 is SQIVND (reference sequence). After removal of 5 bases from V and 7 bases from J, the junction contained 19 bases not matched to a gene. The CDR3 DNA reads TGTGCCAGTAGTCCATGGGATTCAGGACAGGGCACTGGGGAGCAGTACTTC. The encoded protein is CASSPWDSGQGTGEQYF.

The chain joins TRBV19 to TRBJ2-1; 14 nucleotides agree with TRBD2. Losses at the gene ends were 3 bases for V and 8 bases for J; bases not matched to a gene: 0. This CDR3 is 14 amino acids long. Per germline, CDR1 LNHDA and CDR2 SQIVND (reference sequence). CDR3 amino acids: CASSMGLAGDEQFF. The CDR3 DNA sequence: TGTGCCAGTAGTATGGGACTAGCGGGAGATGAGCAGTTCTTC.

This chain links TRBV27 with TRBJ2-7; D is perhaps TRBD2 (6 bases). The CDR3 loop spans 14 amino acids. The germline V and J ends were trimmed by 2 bases and 3 bases, with 11 bases remaining between them. Germline V gene data show CDR1 as MNHEY and CDR2 as SMNVEV (reference sequence). CDR3 sequence reads: CASSLKGLGYEQYF. CDR3 nucleotides: TGTGCCAGCAGTTTAAAGGGACTGGGCTACGAGCAGTACTTC.

V gene TRBV19 combines with J gene TRBJ2-6; the D gene is possibly TRBD1 (5 bases). Trimming took 8 bases from V and 2 from J, leaving 10 bases between them. The CDR3 runs 14 residues. Germline values: CDR1 LNHDA, CDR2 SQIVND (reference sequence). The CDR3 DNA is TGTGCCAGTTTGCAGGGTGCTGGGGCCAACGTCCTGACTTTC. Residues: CASLQGAGANVLTF.

The V call is TRBV7-6, the J call TRBJ2-5, with 9 positions matching TRBD2. The CDR3 contains 14 residues. Germline V lookup: CDR1 SGHVS, CDR2 FNYEAQ. The V and J ends lost 8 bases and 1 base, in that order; junction bases with no gene match: 5. The CDR3 DNA reads TGTGCCAGCGGACTAGCGTGTACCCAAGAGACCCAGTACTTC. This translates into CASGLACTQETQYF.

The gene calls are TRBV10-3 and TRBJ2-7; TRBD2 matches at 10 bases. The V gene end was trimmed by 3 bases and the J gene end by 6 bases; junction bases not matched to a gene: 14. Germline V gene data show CDR1 as ENHRY and CDR2 as SYGVKD. The CDR3 is 17 amino acids. CDR3 loop: CAISETGVSSGSLEQYF. CDR3 bases: TGTGCCATCAGTGAAACGGGAGTCTCTAGCGGGAGCCTCGAGCAGTACTTC.

The V and J genes are TRBV2 and TRBJ2-3, with TRBD1 matching 8 bases. Germline V lookup: CDR1 SNHLY, CDR2 FYNNEI. The CDR3 is 15 residues long. V shed 2 bases and J 3 bases; nucleotides not matched to a gene: 4. This chain's CDR3 is CASSENRGVTDTQYF. For the CDR3, the DNA is TGTGCCAGCAGTGAAAACAGGGGGGTGACAGATACGCAGTATTTT. Using reference TRBV2 and TRBJ2-3 for the parts outside the CDR3, the full variable domain is EPEVTQTPSHQVTQMGQEVILRCVPISNHLYFYWYRQILGQKVEFLVSFYNNEISEKSEIFDDQFSVERPDGSNFTLKIRSTKLEDSAMYFCASSENRGVTDTQYFGPGTRLTVL.

Comment on this clone: This same CDR3 is encoded by further DNA sequences in the sample. The chain recombines TRBV9 with TRBJ2-3, with D tentatively TRBD2 (6 bases). With 1 base removed from V and 0 bases from J, the gap between germline ends came to 9 bases. The CDR3 contains 15 residues. Germline CDR1 and CDR2: SGDLS and YYNGEE. CDR3 DNA: TGTGCCAGCAGCGTAACTAGCTCGAGCACAGATACGCAGTATTTT. Translation gives CASSVTSSSTDTQYF. The full variable domain, completed using reference TRBV9 and TRBJ2-3, is DSGVTQTPKHLITATGQRVTLRCSPRSGDLSVYWYQQSLDQGLQFLIQYYNGEERAKGNILERFSAQQFPDLHSELNLSSLELGDSALYFCASSVTSSSTDTQYFGPGTRLTVL.

The chain recombines TRBV2 with TRBJ1-5; 10 bases line up with TRBD1. Germline CDR1 is SNHLY and CDR2 is FYNNEI. The CDR3 totals 14 residues. V trimming: 8 bases; J trimming: 4 bases; junction bases outside the gene matches: 5. In DNA form, the CDR3 reads TGTGCCAGCGTTGGGACAGGGGCAAATCAGCCCCAGCATTTT. Amino acid sequence: CASVGTGANQPQHF.

The V and J genes are TRBV28 and TRBJ2-3; 10 bases fit TRBD2. The ends lost 5 bases at V and 4 bases at J; junction bases unmatched: 9. Germline CDR1 reads MDHEN; CDR2 reads SYDVKM. This CDR3 is 16 amino acids long. The CDR3 DNA sequence: TGTGCCAGCAGTACCCCCGGGACTAGCGCCCCAGATACGCAGTATTTT. It is translated as CASSTPGTSAPDTQYF.

The chain has TRBV5-1 and TRBJ2-2, with D perhaps matching TRBD2 (5 bases). The CDR3 extends over 15 amino acids. The germline V and J ends were trimmed by 2 bases and 8 bases, with 16 bases remaining between them. Germline values: CDR1 SGHRS, CDR2 YFSETQ. The CDR3 bases are TGCGCCAGCAGCTTTAGCGCCTCCCGAGAGGGGGAGCTGTTTTTT. Protein product: CASSFSASREGELFF.

V and J are TRBV2 and TRBJ2-3, with 7 bases identical to TRBD1. Germline-derived CDR1 and CDR2 are SNHLY and FYNNEI. The CDR3 totals 12 residues. CDR3 residues: CYSQGETDTQYF. The CDR3 DNA is TGTTACTCCCAGGGGGAAACAGATACGCAGTATTTT.

The chain links TRBV28 to TRBJ2-4; 12 nucleotides match TRBD2. The CDR3 covers 15 residues. V gave up 6 bases and J gave up 5 bases; unmatched junction bases: 5. Germline V CDR1 and CDR2: MDHEN, SYDVKM. The CDR3 protein is CASRPSGRAQNIQYF. CDR3 DNA: TGTGCCAGCAGACCTAGCGGGAGGGCCCAAAACATTCAGTACTTC.

This chain's CDR3 is CASTVRSTGFTSYEQYF. In nucleotides, the CDR3 is TGTGCCAGCACAGTTCGGAGCACGGGGTTTACCTCCTACGAGCAGTACTTC. The chain uses TRBV28 and TRBJ2-7; TRBD2 might be the D (5 bases). V shed 7 bases and J shed 0 bases, with 22 bases lying between them. The CDR3 loop spans 17 amino acids. The germline CDR1 and CDR2 sequences are MDHEN and SYDVKM.

J is TRBJ1-1 and V is TRBV27; weak D call: TRBD1 (6 bases). From germline, CDR1 is MNHEY and CDR2 SMNVEV (reference sequence). The CDR3 is 16 amino acids. The V end lost 5 bases, the J end lost 4 bases, and 20 bases lay between the germline ends. The CDR3 is CASSPRGGRRFTEAFF. For the CDR3, the DNA is TGTGCCAGCAGTCCCCGGGGGGGGCGGAGGTTCACTGAAGCTTTCTTT.

This rearrangement joins TRBV9 to TRBJ2-1; D might be TRBD2 (6 bases). The CDR3 is made up of 14 amino acids. The germline CDR1 and CDR2 sequences are SGDLS and YYNGEE. V lost 4 bases and J 3 bases, leaving 11 bases between the germline ends. The CDR3 coding sequence is TGTGCCAGCAGCCCCACTAGCCTCTACAATGAGCAGTTCTTC. Protein sequence: CASSPTSLYNEQFF.

The chain recombines TRBV3-1 (or the pseudogene TRBV3-2) with TRBJ2-6; a weak D match, TRBD2 (7 bases). Germline CDR1 is LGHDT and CDR2 is YNNKEL (reference sequence). The CDR3 is 15 amino acids. V gave up 7 bases and J gave up 2 bases, with 12 bases separating them. The CDR3 DNA sequence: TGTGCCAGCACCCTAGGGGGGGCTGGGGCCAACGTCCTGACTTTC. The encoded protein is CASTLGGAGANVLTF.

The rearrangement uses TRBV5-6 and TRBJ2-7; TRBD2 aligns across 7 bases. Unmatched junction bases numbered 6, after V lost 2 bases and J lost 4 bases. This CDR3 comprises 14 residues. CDR1 is SGHDT and CDR2 is YYEEEE in the germline V gene. In nucleotides, the CDR3 is TGTGCCAGCAGCTTCTTTACTAGCGAGTACGAGCAGTACTTC. This gives the protein CASSFFTSEYEQYF.

The J gene is TRBJ1-6, the V gene TRBV11-2; the match to TRBD1 covers 7 bases. This CDR3 is 15 amino acids long. Unmatched junction bases numbered 3, after V lost 5 bases and J lost 2 bases. Per the germline V gene, CDR1 is SGHAT and CDR2 is FQNNGV. The CDR3 DNA follows: TGTGCCAGCAGCGAGGACAGGACCTATAATTCACCCCTCCACTTT. It is translated as CASSEDRTYNSPLHF.

The CDR3 coding sequence is TGTGCCAGCAGCTCCCTCACAGGGGGCACTGAAGCTTTCTTT. This gives the protein CASSSLTGGTEAFF. The chain is built from TRBV2 and TRBJ1-1; 8 nucleotides line up with TRBD1. V dropped 6 bases and J dropped 4; count of bases not matched to a gene: 7. Germline CDR1 reads SNHLY; CDR2 reads FYNNEI. The CDR3 has 14 amino acids.

This chain uses TRBV19 with TRBJ1-1; maybe TRBD1 (6 bases). The CDR3 extends over 14 amino acids. Germline values: CDR1 LNHDA, CDR2 SQIVND (reference sequence). The V gene lost 5 bases and the J gene lost 2 bases, with 12 bases spanning the gap. Here the CDR3 reads CASSFTGTNTEAFF. As DNA, the CDR3 is TGTGCCAGTAGTTTTACAGGGACCAACACTGAAGCTTTCTTT.

The CDR3: CASSTGGDQPQHF. CDR3 coding DNA: TGCGCCAGCAGCACAGGGGGCGACCAGCCCCAGCATTTT. The J gene is TRBJ1-5, the V gene TRBV10-2, with TRBD1 identical over 9 bases. V shed 6 bases and J 7 bases; nucleotides not matched to a gene: 4. CDR3 length equals 13 residues. Germline V CDR1 and CDR2: WSHSY, SAAADI.

The V gene is TRBV7-9, the J gene TRBJ2-1; 12 nucleotides align to TRBD2. CDR3 length equals 13 residues. Trimming removed 3 bases from V and 10 bases from J; junction bases left unmatched: 1. The germline V gene has CDR1 SEHNR and CDR2 FQNEAQ (reference sequence). In DNA, the CDR3 is TGTGCCAGCAGCTTTACTAGCGGGAGGGAGCAGTTCTTC. Translated: CASSFTSGREQFF.

This clone was seen a handful of times. The genes are TRBV11-2 and TRBJ2-1; 8 bases align to TRBD2. The J segment lost 6 bases and the V segment lost 1 base, leaving 5 bases of the junction unmatched. The CDR3 sequence is 15 residues long. Germline V gene data show CDR1 as SGHAT and CDR2 as FQNNGV. CDR3 bases: TGTGCCAGCAGCTTAGCGTGGGGACTAGGCAATGAGCAGTTCTTC. Amino acid sequence: CASSLAWGLGNEQFF.

The gene calls are TRBV7-3 and TRBJ2-2; 7 bases match TRBD1. The CDR3 runs to 16 residues. Trimming cost V 5 bases and J 4 bases; bases outside gene matches: 10. Germline CDR1 and CDR2: SGHTA and FQGTGA. CDR3 residues: CASSPRGGAGTGELFF. The CDR3 region has the DNA TGTGCCAGCAGCCCCCGAGGGGGCGCGGGCACCGGGGAGCTGTTTTTT.

This sequence joins TRBV6-6 and TRBJ2-7; 11 bases line up with TRBD1. The CDR3 length is 14 residues. The V gene end was trimmed by 5 bases and the J gene end by 3 bases; junction bases not matched to a gene: 3. The germline V gene has CDR1 MNHNY and CDR2 SVGAGI (reference sequence). As DNA, the CDR3 is TGTGCCAGCAGTCATGGGACAGGGGGCTACGAGCAGTACTTC. Translated, it gives CASSHGTGGYEQYF.